Listed below are T cell receptor beta chains from one sample, sequenced in a study of cytomegalovirus exposure and HLA in healthy donors. TCRdb's table, derived via immunoSEQ multiplex PCR, lists solely in-frame clones and lacks some. This table holds 85,000 to 100,000 clones, 64% found once. Sequencing used PBMCs. The receptors come from a man aged 55 to 69 in good health and CMV-seronegative. Both conserved end residues are part of each CDR3. D genes are given only for firm matches.

V	D	J	CDR3
TRBV5-1	NA	TRBJ2-2	CASRELSNTGELFF
TRBV19	TRBD2	TRBJ2-7	CASSSIAGLDEQYF
TRBV7-9	NA	TRBJ2-7	CSSSFASEQYF
TRBV5-1	NA	NA	CASSLVPESEQYF
TRBV28	NA	TRBJ2-3	CASSLGGAGDTQYF
TRBV4-1	NA	TRBJ2-5	CASSQDATEHQETQYF
TRBV10-3	NA	TRBJ2-5	CAISENRGGETQYF
TRBV5-6	TRBD1	TRBJ1-1	CASLIQGARTEAFF
TRBV19	TRBD1	TRBJ2-7	CATGPGQGMMREQYF
TRBV29-1	NA	TRBJ2-6	CSVVSSGDSSGANVLTF
TRBV12-5	NA	TRBJ1-3	CASGLFLSRGGPHSGNTIYF
TRBV2	NA	TRBJ2-3	CASSETVATDTQYF
TRBV27	NA	TRBJ2-6	CASSLSPRSGANVLTF
TRBV6-6	TRBD1	TRBJ1-5	CASSTQGGGNQPQHF
TRBV9	NA	TRBJ1-5	CASSVGNNQPQHF
TRBV6-5	TRBD2	TRBJ2-7	CASTVGGDEQYF
TRBV27	TRBD2	TRBJ2-5	CASSPIPSGGETQYF
TRBV29-1	NA	TRBJ1-1	CSVEEAGVRVNTEAFF
TRBV9	NA	TRBJ2-7	CASSPGEPYEQYF
TRBV6-4	NA	TRBJ1-2	CASTCHRGGRTNYGYTF
TRBV7-2	NA	TRBJ2-1	CASSSTLVHRGNEQFF
TRBV18	NA	TRBJ1-2	CASSPGARVSYGYTF
TRBV7-9	NA	TRBJ2-2	CASSPRWAANTGELFF
TRBV27	NA	TRBJ1-2	CASRIQGFGPYGYTF
TRBV6-1	TRBD1	TRBJ2-7	CASSWDRAAYEQYF
TRBV6-4	TRBD2	TRBJ2-2	CASSDSSGDYTGELFF
TRBV2	TRBD1	TRBJ1-5	CASRGTGRKNQPQHF
TRBV7-2	TRBD2	TRBJ2-7	CASSKTSGKYEQYF
TRBV19	NA	TRBJ1-1	CASSVLEDTEAFF
TRBV12-5	NA	TRBJ1-1	CASGGGDSMGTEAFF
TRBV19	TRBD1	TRBJ2-1	CASSTRDSSYNEQFF
TRBV7-4	NA	NA	CASSLVRGGYEQYF
TRBV11-2	NA	TRBJ2-7	CASSLGGISYEQYF
TRBV11-3	TRBD2	TRBJ2-1	CASSLTAGGYNEQFF
TRBV2	TRBD1	TRBJ1-1	CASRTTDQGAETEAFF
TRBV6-4	NA	TRBJ1-6	CASSATPGLDSPLHF
TRBV11-3	NA	TRBJ1-1	CASSQPLGSAFF
TRBV6-1	TRBD1	TRBJ1-5	CAAKSAGGEGQPQHF
TRBV2	NA	TRBJ1-1	CASMAGITEAFF
TRBV2	TRBD2	TRBJ2-2	CASRGLAGHLTGELFF
TRBV7-9	TRBD1	TRBJ2-7	CASSIGTATSYEQYF
TRBV6-1	NA	TRBJ2-2	CASSRAVTNTGELFF
TRBV2	TRBD2	TRBJ2-2	CASRTSGGPGTGELFF
TRBV5-6	NA	TRBJ2-2	CASSLPGASTGELFF
TRBV25-1	TRBD1	TRBJ2-5	CASSGPGTGSETQYF
TRBV27	TRBD1	TRBJ2-7	CASSDIWGQGAREQYF
TRBV5-5	NA	TRBJ1-1	CASSLEGTWNTEAFF
TRBV11-2	NA	TRBJ1-1	CASSLVGGTEAFF
TRBV5-4	NA	TRBJ2-1	CASSLRGEQFF
TRBV4-1	NA	TRBJ2-7	CASSQVSTSGYEQYF
TRBV5-4	NA	TRBJ1-6	CASSPFSGNSPLHF
TRBV11-2	NA	TRBJ2-5	CASSYGRSETQYF
TRBV9	NA	TRBJ1-2	CASSAHPAQGTYGYTF
TRBV2	TRBD1	TRBJ1-5	CASRATGGQPQHF
TRBV5-6	NA	TRBJ1-2	CASSPGYSHYGYTF